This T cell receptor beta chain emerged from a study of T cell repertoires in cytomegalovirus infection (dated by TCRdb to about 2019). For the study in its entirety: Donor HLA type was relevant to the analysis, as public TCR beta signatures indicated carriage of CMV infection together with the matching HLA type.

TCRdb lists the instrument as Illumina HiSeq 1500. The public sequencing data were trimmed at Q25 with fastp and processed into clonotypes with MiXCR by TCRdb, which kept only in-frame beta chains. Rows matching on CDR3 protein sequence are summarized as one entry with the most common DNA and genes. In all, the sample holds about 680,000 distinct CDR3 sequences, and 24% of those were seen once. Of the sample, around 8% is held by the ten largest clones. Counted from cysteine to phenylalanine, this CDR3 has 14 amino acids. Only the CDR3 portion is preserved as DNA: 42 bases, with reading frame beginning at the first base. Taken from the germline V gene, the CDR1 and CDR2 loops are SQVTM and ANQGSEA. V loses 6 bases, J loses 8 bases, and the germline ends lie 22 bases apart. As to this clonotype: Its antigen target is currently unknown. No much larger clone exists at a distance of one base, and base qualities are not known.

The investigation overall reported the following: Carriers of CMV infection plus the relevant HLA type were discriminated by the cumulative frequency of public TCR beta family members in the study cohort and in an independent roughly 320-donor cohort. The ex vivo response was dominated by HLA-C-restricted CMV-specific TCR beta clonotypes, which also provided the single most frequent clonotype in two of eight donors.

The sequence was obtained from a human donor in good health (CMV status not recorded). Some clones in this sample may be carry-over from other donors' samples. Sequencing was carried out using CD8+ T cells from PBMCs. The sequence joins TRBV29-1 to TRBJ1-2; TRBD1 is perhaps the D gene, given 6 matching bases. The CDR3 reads CSVDPGRGKRGYTF. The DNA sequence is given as TGCAGCGTAGACCCCGGCAGGGGTAAGAGGGGCTACACCTTC.